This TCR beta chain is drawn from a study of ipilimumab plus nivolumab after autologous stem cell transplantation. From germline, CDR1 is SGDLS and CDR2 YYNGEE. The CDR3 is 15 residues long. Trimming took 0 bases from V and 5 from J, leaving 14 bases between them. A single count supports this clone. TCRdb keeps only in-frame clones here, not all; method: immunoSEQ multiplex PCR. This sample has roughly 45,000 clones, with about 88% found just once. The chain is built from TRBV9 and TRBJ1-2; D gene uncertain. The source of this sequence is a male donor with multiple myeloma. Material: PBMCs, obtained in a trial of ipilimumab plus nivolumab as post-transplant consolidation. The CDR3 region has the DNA TGTGCCAGCAGCGTAGGCGGTACGACGGAATATGGCTACACCTTC. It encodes CASSVGGTTEYGYTF.